This T cell receptor beta chain was recovered during a study of early T cells in non-severe SARS-CoV-2 infection. TCRdb re-called the 5' RACE reads with MiXCR, one entry per CDR3 protein. The sample holds just over 95,000 distinct CDR3 sequences, 8% to 13% seen once. Germline V lookup: CDR1 SGDLS, CDR2 YYNGEE. CDR3 length: 16 amino acids. V gave up 4 bases and J gave up 2 bases; unmatched junction bases: 8. The chain joins TRBV9 to TRBJ2-2, with TRBD2 matching over 7 bases. The specimen comprised whole blood, sampled at baseline. The origin of this receptor is an adult who was a healthcare worker with PCR-confirmed SARS-CoV-2 infection or an uninfected control (not recorded which). The CDR3 DNA sequence: TGTGCCAGCAGCCCCCTCCAGCGGGGTAACACCGGGGAGCTGTTTTTT. Residues: CASSPLQRGNTGELFF.